This T cell receptor beta chain originates from a study of HIV-infected patients and healthy controls (dated by TCRdb to the mid-2010s). At the level of the whole study: The study asked whether deep sequencing of the TCR repertoire from small blood samples of HIV patients could detect immune perturbation and reconstitution. The investigation overall reported the following: The study did not determine donor HLA types. Unequal numbers of distinct sequences between patients and controls complicated comparisons, and size-matching overweighted rare events from HIV-infected data. In HIV-infected patients, the apparent post-therapy recovery of the Gini index was not replicated in size-matched repertoire data. Most CMV-associated CDR3s became more frequent during therapy, although their change was not significant, whereas HIV-associated CDR3s showed a significant decrease in frequency. Healthy controls shared more CDR3s between individuals than HIV+ patients, by Jaccard index and by count of highly shared sequences. Only sixteen HIV-infected individuals were processed, which the authors considered a major limit on how widely the findings apply. Alpha-beta chain pairing was not determined in the samples. The use of whole blood limited sequencing depth and precluded separation of the dynamics of distinct T-cell subpopulations. The observed differences in diversity were not explained by the slight differences in age and sex profiles between the study cohorts. MAIT cell alpha-chain CDR3s were found at high frequency in healthy controls but were severely depleted in HIV+ repertoires. Significantly different mean usage between HIV-infected patients and controls was observed for eight alpha and eight beta V genes. Healthy control repertoires showed roughly threefold more distinct CDR3s and higher Shannon diversity than untreated HIV+ repertoires. Oligoclonality may be reflected in the significantly higher mean Gini indices of HIV-infected repertoires compared with controls.

By sample share, this clonotype is medium-sized (0.01 to 0.1%). Its antigen is not yet known. Within one base of it there is no much larger clone, and no base qualities were kept. CDR1 and CDR2 are drawn from the germline V gene: SNHLY, FYNNEI. The trim is 6 bases for V and 0 bases for J, with a gap of 12 bases between the germline ends. The CDR3, cysteine through phenylalanine, is 15 amino acids long. The entry retains the CDR3 DNA only, 45 bases that are in frame from base 1. Whole blood was used without cell fractionation, so the repertoire reflected all unsorted peripheral T cells. As controls, more than 8 uninfected healthy donors were sampled, and several of those donors gave samples twice, 2 to 3 months apart. For RNA extraction, more than 2 ml of peripheral blood was collected into Tempus tubes. Residual genomic DNA was removed with the TURBO-DNase kit and globin mRNA was depleted with GLOBINclear.

400 to 550 ng RNA was reverse transcribed with SuperScript III using primers against the alpha and beta constant regions. Separate alpha and beta chain libraries were generated by chain-specific third strand synthesis with multiplexing indices. The protocol used a single primer pair to amplify all rearrangements within a chain, which avoided primer bias, and attached molecular barcodes to each cDNA molecule. T4 RNA Ligase 1 joined purified cDNA to a 5' RACE adapter that carried a random hexamer and the SP2 sequencing primer site. The authors primed second strand synthesis from the SP2 site with Phusion polymerase and used slow temperature ramps to favor optimal annealing. The 12-nucleotide barcode on each molecule comprised two random hexamer sequences, both introduced before amplification and concatenated. An amplification PCR of roughly 25 cycles with P5s and P7 primers came after a short first PCR that had added P5 and P7 adapter elements plus a second index. A total of 25 to 30 PCR cycles were applied to the libraries, which were quantified on a Qubit, sized on a Bioanalyzer, and diluted to roughly 4.4 nM. Sequencing of the normalized libraries was performed on an Illumina MiSeq with 2 x 250 paired-end kits. MinElute columns were the means by which the reverse transcription reactions were cleaned up, and the reactions were eluted into 9 to 10 ul Tris-Cl. A 1:1 ratio of AMPure XP beads was used to clean the adapter ligations after they had run for about 23 hours at 16 degrees C. As for the authors' bioinformatics: A modified Decombinator processed the demultiplexed FASTQ files and output V, J, insert and barcode information. Any sequence that shared a barcode yet differed from the dominant sequence was discarded as an error, and the number of original cDNA molecules was estimated by counting barcodes clustered at Levenshtein distance 3. For downstream analyses, the R packages ineq, vegan, igraph and RCytoscape were used, along with IMGT nomenclature and CDR3 definitions. The authors computed V gene usage over distinct sequences and counted each TCR a single time to avoid skew from clonal expansion. Whenever two unique CDR3 amino acid sequences within a donor differed by a single Levenshtein edit, similarity networks linked them. In the repertoires, a search was made for a compiled set of published HIV-specific CDR3s (roughly 83 alpha, several hundred beta) and CMV-specific CDR3s (approximately 13 alpha, 250 to 300 beta). Random subsampling to size-matched repertoires showed patients' decreased diversity was not caused by their lower sequence numbers. TCRdb passed the public sequencing reads through fastp at Q25 and MiXCR, retaining productive beta sequences. Every entry covers one CDR3 protein and lists the most common genes and DNA from its rows. None of the V and J calls come from the authors' own analysis; TCRdb made them. Here the sample has roughly 13,000 distinct CDR3 sequences; about a tenth occur a single time. The ten largest clones capture just under 6.5% of the sample.

Sequenced material: blood. The sequence links TRBV2 to TRBJ2-4; too little of a D gene remains to name it. This clonotype was sampled from an adult in good health. In nucleotides, the sequence is TGTGCCAGCAGGATGTCGGAGCTAGCCAAAAACATTCAGTACTTC. This sequence encodes CASRMSELAKNIQYF.